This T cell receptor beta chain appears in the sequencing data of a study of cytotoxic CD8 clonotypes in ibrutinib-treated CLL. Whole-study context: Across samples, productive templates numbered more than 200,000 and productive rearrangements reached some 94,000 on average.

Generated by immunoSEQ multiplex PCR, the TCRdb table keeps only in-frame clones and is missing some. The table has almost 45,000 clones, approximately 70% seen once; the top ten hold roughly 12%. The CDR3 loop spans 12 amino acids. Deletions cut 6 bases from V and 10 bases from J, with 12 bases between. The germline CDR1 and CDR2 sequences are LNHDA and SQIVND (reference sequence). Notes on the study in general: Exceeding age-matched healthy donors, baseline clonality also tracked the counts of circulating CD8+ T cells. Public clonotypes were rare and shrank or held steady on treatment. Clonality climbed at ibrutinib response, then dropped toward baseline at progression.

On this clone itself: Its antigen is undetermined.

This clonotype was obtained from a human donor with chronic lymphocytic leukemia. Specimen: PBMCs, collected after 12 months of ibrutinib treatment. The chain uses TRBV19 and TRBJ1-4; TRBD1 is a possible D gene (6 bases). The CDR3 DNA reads TGTGCCAGTAGACCGGGACAAGGAAAACTGTTTTTT. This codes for CASRPGQGKLFF. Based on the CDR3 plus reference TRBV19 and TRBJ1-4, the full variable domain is DGGITQSPKYLFRKEGQNVTLSCEQNLNHDAMYWYRQDPGQGLRLIYYSQIVNDFQKGDIAEGYSVSREKKESFPLTVTSAQKNPTAFYLCASRPGQGKLFFGSGTQLSVL.